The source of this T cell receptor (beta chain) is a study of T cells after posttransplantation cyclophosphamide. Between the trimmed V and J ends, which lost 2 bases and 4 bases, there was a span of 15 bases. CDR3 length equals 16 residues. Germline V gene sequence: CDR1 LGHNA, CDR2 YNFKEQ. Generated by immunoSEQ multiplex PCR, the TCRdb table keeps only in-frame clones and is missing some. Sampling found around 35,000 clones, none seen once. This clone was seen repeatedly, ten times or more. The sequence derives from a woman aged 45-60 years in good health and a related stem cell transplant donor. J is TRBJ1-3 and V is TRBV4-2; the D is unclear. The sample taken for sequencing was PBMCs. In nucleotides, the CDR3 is TGTGCCAGCAGCCAACATTTCTTAGACGGGGGAAACACCATATATTTT. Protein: CASSQHFLDGGNTIYF.